The clone carrying this T cell receptor beta chain came up many times. Its antigen is unidentified. V lost 3 bases and J 4 bases, leaving 13 bases between the germline ends. This CDR3 comprises 15 residues. Germline V gene sequence: CDR1 SEHNR, CDR2 FQNEAQ (reference sequence). This record comes from a study of T-cell reconstitution after alpha-beta-depleted transplantation in children. Study results and limitations: About two months after transplant, alpha-beta T cells reportedly came from several hundred expanded graft clones. The origin of high day-60 TCRbeta diversity in some patients lay in surviving recipient T cells and thymic progenitors. T-cell counts and diversity were attributed mostly to newly produced T cells one year after transplant.

Unique molecular identifiers were used to barcode this TCRbeta library. TCRdb reprocessed the PCR reads with MiXCR, giving one entry per CDR3 protein. The table has about 870,000 distinct CDR3 sequences, less than 20% seen once; the top ten hold under 6%. The sequenced sample was PBMCs, mostly from graft donor cells, obtained 360 days after TCRalphabeta/CD19-depleted stem cell transplant. The genes are TRBV7-9 and TRBJ2-1; a weak D match, TRBD2 (6 bases). The sequence came from a male patient younger than 18 who had a stem cell transplant for acute lymphoblastic leukemia, so the T cells may come from the graft donor. CDR3 DNA: TGTGCCAGCAGCTTGAGGGCTAGCGCATACAATGAGCAGTTCTTC. This codes for CASSLRASAYNEQFF.